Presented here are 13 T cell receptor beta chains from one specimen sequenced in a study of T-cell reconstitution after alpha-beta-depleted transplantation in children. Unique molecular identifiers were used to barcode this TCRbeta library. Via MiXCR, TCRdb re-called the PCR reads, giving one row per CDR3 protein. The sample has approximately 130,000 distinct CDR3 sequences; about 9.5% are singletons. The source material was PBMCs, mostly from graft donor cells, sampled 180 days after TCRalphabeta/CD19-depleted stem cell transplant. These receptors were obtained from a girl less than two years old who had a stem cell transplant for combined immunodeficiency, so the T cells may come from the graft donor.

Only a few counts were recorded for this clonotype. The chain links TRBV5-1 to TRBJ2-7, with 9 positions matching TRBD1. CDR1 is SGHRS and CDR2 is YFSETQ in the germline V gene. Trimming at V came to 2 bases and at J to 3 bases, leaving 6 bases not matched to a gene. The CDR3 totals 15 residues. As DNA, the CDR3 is TGCGCCAGCAGCTTTGTCGTGACAGGGGGCTACGAGCAGTACTTC. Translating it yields CASSFVVTGGYEQYF.

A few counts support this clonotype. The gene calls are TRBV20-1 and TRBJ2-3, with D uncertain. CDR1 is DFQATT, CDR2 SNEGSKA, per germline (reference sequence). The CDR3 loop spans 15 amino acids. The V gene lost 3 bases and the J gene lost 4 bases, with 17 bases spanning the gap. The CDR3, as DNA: TGCAGTGCTAGCCGGGCTCAAAGGGTGGCAGATACGCAGTATTTT. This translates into CSASRAQRVADTQYF.

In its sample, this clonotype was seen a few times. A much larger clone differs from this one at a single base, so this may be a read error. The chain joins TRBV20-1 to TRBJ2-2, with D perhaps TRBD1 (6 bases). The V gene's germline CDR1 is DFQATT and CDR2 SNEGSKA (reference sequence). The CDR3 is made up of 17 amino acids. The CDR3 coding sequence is TGCTGTGCTAGAGAACCGGGCCGGACAGTTTCCACCGGGGAGCTGTTTTTT. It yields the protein CCAREPGRTVSTGELFF.

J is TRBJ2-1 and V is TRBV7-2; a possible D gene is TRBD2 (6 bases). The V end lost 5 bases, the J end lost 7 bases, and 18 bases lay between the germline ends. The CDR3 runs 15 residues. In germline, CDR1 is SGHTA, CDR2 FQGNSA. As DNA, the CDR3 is TGTGCCAGCAGCCTTAGCGGCGGGTCACGGAATGAGCAGTTCTTC. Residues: CASSLSGGSRNEQFF.

The CDR3 sequence: CASREGLAQETQYF. The CDR3 DNA is TGCGCCAGCAGGGAGGGACTAGCCCAAGAGACCCAGTACTTC. This rearrangement joins TRBV5-1 to TRBJ2-5; 9 nucleotides line up with TRBD2. This CDR3 is built from 14 residues. In germline, CDR1 is SGHRS, CDR2 YFSETQ. V trimming: 5 bases; J trimming: 1 base; junction bases outside the gene matches: 3.

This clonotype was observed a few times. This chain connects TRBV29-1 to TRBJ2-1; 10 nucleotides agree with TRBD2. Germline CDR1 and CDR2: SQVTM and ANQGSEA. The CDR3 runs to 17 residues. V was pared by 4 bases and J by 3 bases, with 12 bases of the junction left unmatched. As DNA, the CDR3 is TGCAGCGTTGGAGGGAGTAGCGGGAGGCGGATCTACAATGAGCAGTTCTTC. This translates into CSVGGSSGRRIYNEQFF.

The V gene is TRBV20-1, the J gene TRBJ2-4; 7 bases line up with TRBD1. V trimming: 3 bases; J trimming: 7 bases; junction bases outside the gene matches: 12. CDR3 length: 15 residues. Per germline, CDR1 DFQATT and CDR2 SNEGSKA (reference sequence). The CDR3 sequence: CSARTPSGTANIQYF. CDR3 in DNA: TGCAGTGCTAGGACGCCTTCCGGGACAGCCAACATTCAGTACTTC.

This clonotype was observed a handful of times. CDR3: CAISEQANSYEQYF. In DNA, the CDR3 is TGTGCCATCAGTGAACAGGCGAACTCCTACGAGCAGTACTTC. This chain joins TRBV10-3 and TRBJ2-7; the D gene is possibly TRBD1 (5 bases). The germline CDR1 and CDR2 sequences are ENHRY and SYGVKD. The CDR3 consists of 14 residues. Trimming cost V 3 bases and J 0 bases, with 9 bases left between them.

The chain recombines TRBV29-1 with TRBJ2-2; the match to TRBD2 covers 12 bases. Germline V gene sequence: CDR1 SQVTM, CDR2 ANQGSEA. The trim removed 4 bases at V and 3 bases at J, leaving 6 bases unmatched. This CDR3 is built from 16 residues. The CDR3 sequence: CSVGTSGVLDTGELFF. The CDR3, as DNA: TGCAGCGTTGGGACTAGCGGGGTATTGGACACCGGGGAGCTGTTTTTT.

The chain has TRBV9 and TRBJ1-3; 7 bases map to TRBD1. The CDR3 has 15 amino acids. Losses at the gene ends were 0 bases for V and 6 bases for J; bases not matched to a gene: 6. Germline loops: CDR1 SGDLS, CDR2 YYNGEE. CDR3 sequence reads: CASSVGGQSPNTIYF. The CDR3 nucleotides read TGTGCCAGCAGCGTAGGGGGACAGAGTCCAAACACCATATATTTT.

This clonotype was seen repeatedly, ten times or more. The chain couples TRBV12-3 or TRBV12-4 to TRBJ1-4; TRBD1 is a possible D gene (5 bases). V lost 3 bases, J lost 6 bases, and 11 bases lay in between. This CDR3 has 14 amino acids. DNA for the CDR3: TGTGCCAGCAGTTTCAGGGCCCGTGATGAAAAACTGTTTTTT. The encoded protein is CASSFRARDEKLFF.

This CDR3 is CATSDSLAGGSYNEQFF. CDR3 in DNA: TGTGCCACCAGTGATTCCCTAGCGGGTGGCTCCTACAATGAGCAGTTCTTC. The chain couples TRBV24-1 to TRBJ2-1; 8 nucleotides agree with TRBD2. V gave up 2 bases and J gave up 0 bases; unmatched junction bases: 5. CDR3 size: 17 residues. CDR1 is KGHDR and CDR2 is SFDVKD in the germline V gene.

The CDR3 reads CAISESGAPQETQYF. The CDR3 DNA reads as TGTGCCATCAGTGAGTCAGGGGCCCCACAAGAGACCCAGTACTTC. This rearrangement joins TRBV10-3 to TRBJ2-5, with D perhaps TRBD1 (5 bases). Germline loops: CDR1 ENHRY, CDR2 SYGVKD. The V end was cut by 0 bases, the J end by 2 bases, with 10 bases between. This CDR3 region has 15 residues.